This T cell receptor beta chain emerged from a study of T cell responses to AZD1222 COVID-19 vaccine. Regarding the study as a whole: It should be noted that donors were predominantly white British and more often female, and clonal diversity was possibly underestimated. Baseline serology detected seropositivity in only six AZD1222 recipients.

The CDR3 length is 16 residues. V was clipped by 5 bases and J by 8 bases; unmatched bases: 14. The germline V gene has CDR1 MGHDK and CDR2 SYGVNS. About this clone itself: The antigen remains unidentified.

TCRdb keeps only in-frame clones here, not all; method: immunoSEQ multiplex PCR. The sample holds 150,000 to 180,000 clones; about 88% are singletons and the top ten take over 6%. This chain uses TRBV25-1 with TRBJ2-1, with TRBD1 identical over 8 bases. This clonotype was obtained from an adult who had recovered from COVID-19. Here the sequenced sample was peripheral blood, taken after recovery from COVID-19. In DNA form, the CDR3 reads TGTGCCAGCAGTCCAGCCGCGACCGGACAGGGACATGAGCAGTTCTTC. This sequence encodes CASSPAATGQGHEQFF.